This paragraph reports one T cell receptor beta chain. V lost 6 bases and J lost 2, with 11 bases in between. Germline loops: CDR1 MDHEN, CDR2 SYDVKM. This CDR3 region has 14 residues. The sample belongs to a study of blood T cell repertoires in COVID-19. Methods used by the authors: The assay estimated nucleated cells by amplifying reference gene primers. Libraries were prepared by immunoSEQ multiplex PCR; TCRdb keeps only in-frame clonotypes and omits some of them. For V, J and clone size, that table is used; D and trimming come from the DNA. The repertoire holds 150,000 to 200,000 clones, around 79% seen once, with about 10% in the top ten. Those enrolled, adults aged about 18 to 89 years, came from 20 to 25 US areas. Which cohort a participant joined came from the clinical history participants gave. For recovered donors of Cohort 3, there were two negative PCRs, clearance, or symptom resolution.

This clonotype was obtained from a man aged 50-59 years who had recovered from COVID-19. The sequencing input was PBMCs or T cells enriched from blood (not recorded which). This chain joins TRBV28 and TRBJ1-5; D is uncertain. CDR3 sequence: CASSVGRGNQPQHF. CDR3 bases: TGTGCCAGCAGCGTAGGGAGGGGCAATCAGCCCCAGCATTTT. Drawing the rest from reference TRBV28 and TRBJ1-5, the complete variable domain is DVKVTQSSRYLVKRTGEKVFLECVQDMDHENMFWYRQDPGLGLRLIYFSYDVKMKEKGDIPEGYSVSREKKERFSLILESASTNQTSMYLCASSVGRGNQPQHFGDGTRLSIL.